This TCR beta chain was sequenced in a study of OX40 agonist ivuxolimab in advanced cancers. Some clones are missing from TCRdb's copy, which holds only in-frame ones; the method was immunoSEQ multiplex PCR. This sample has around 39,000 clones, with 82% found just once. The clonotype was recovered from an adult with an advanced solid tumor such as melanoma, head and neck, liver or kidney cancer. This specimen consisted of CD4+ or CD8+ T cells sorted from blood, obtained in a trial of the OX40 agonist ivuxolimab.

The CDR3 protein is CASSEGSQAQYF. CDR3 bases: TGTGCCAGCAGTGAAGGGTCCCAGGCCCAGTACTTC. This chain links TRBV6-1 with TRBJ2-5; D not resolved. This CDR3 is built from 12 residues. Germline CDR1 reads MNHNS; CDR2 reads SASEGT. V lost 1 base, J lost 9 bases, and 9 bases lay in between.